The entry below describes one T cell receptor beta chain. This sample is part of a study of cytomegalovirus exposure and HLA in healthy donors. V was trimmed by 6 bases and J by 1 base, leaving 7 bases between them. Germline values: CDR1 SGHVS, CDR2 FQNEAQ. The CDR3 runs 14 residues. The PCR had 60 Vbeta and 13 Jbeta primers. Profiling relied on immunoSEQ multiplex PCR, and the TCRdb table lists in-frame clones only, not all of them. The specimen's table records roughly 110,000 clones. This clonotype originated in a man between 35 and 55 years old in good health and CMV-seropositive. The V call is TRBV7-8, the J call TRBJ2-6, with D possibly being TRBD2 (5 bases). What was sequenced was PBMCs. This CDR3 reads CASRRGSGANVLTF. CDR3 DNA: TGTGCCAGCAGACGCGGGTCTGGGGCCAACGTCCTGACTTTC. Combining the CDR3 with reference TRBV7-8 and TRBJ2-6 gives the whole variable domain GAGVSQSPRYKVAKRGQDVALRCDPISGHVSLFWYQQALGQGPEFLTYFQNEAQLDKSGLPSDRFFAERPEGSVSTLKIQRTQQEDSAVYLCASRRGSGANVLTFGAGSRLTVL.